This TCR beta chain was captured by sequencing in a study of control samples from healthy donors and cancer patients. The V end lost 1 base, the J end lost 4 bases, and 7 bases lay between the germline ends. This CDR3 spans 13 amino acids. This clone was seen once. The protocol was immunoSEQ multiplex PCR, while the TCRdb copy is restricted to in-frame clones and leaves out a portion. The sample consists of under 20,000 clones, under 90% of them appearing once. The source of this sequence is a woman between 65 and 79 years old with lung cancer. The sequenced sample consisted of PBMCs. The J gene is TRBJ1-2, the V gene TRBV12-3 or TRBV12-4; possible D gene TRBD1, 5 bases. The CDR3 DNA reads as TGTGCCAGCAGTTTAGGCGGGGGCTATGGCTACACCTTC. This encodes CASSLGGGYGYTF.